These T cell receptor beta chains were read from a single sample in a study of blood T cell repertoires in COVID-19. The data were produced by immunoSEQ multiplex PCR, yet TCRdb's version contains in-frame clones alone and is incomplete. The sample yields some 300,000 clones, 86% seen once. The sample taken for sequencing was PBMCs or T cells enriched from blood (not recorded which). All receptors come from a man younger than 40 who had recovered from COVID-19. Each CDR3 is given with its conserved first and last residue. Fields, in order: J gene, clone size, D gene, V gene, CDR3 protein, CDR3 DNA. A D gene is named only where the DNA matches it firmly. Size is stated for part of the rows, as once, few or many counts, or as a class when the clone is expanded.

J gene: TRBJ2-5; clone size: few; D gene: TRBD1; V gene: TRBV24-1; CDR3 protein: CATSETGGPETQYF; CDR3 DNA: TGTGCCACCAGTGAGACAGGGGGCCCAGAGACCCAGTACTTC
J gene: TRBJ1-6; clone size: -; D gene: TRBD1; V gene: TRBV7-8; CDR3 protein: CASSLMPGQRSYSPLHF; CDR3 DNA: TGTGCCAGCAGCTTGATGCCGGGACAGCGATCTTATTCACCCCTCCACTTT
J gene: TRBJ1-5; clone size: -; D gene: -; V gene: TRBV6-5; CDR3 protein: CASSYSGGGGQPQHF; CDR3 DNA: TGTGCCAGCAGTTACTCTGGCGGGGGCGGTCAGCCCCAGCATTTT
J gene: TRBJ2-7; clone size: many; D gene: -; V gene: TRBV6-5; CDR3 protein: CASSYSNPHTYEQYF; CDR3 DNA: TGTGCCAGCAGTTACTCGAATCCACATACCTACGAGCAGTACTTC
J gene: TRBJ2-7; clone size: -; D gene: TRBD1; V gene: TRBV10-2; CDR3 protein: CASMGDRPYEQYF; CDR3 DNA: TGCGCCAGCATGGGGGACAGACCCTACGAGCAGTACTTC
J gene: TRBJ1-4; clone size: -; D gene: -; V gene: TRBV7-6; CDR3 protein: CASSPRGNGEKLFF; CDR3 DNA: TGTGCCAGCAGCCCACGGGGGAATGGTGAAAAACTGTTTTTT
J gene: TRBJ1-5; clone size: few; D gene: -; V gene: TRBV27; CDR3 protein: CASSLLGPLDNQPQHF; CDR3 DNA: TGTGCCAGCAGTTTATTGGGCCCTCTCGATAATCAGCCCCAGCATTTT
J gene: TRBJ1-4; clone size: -; D gene: TRBD1; V gene: TRBV3-1/TRBV3-2; CDR3 protein: CASSQLGTGRGEKLFF; CDR3 DNA: TGTGCCAGCAGCCAACTAGGGACAGGGAGAGGGGAAAAACTGTTTTTT
J gene: TRBJ2-5; clone size: few; D gene: -; V gene: TRBV7-2; CDR3 protein: CASSLAGGEGETQYF; CDR3 DNA: TGTGCCAGCAGCTTAGCGGGCGGGGAAGGAGAGACCCAGTACTTC
J gene: TRBJ1-2; clone size: -; D gene: TRBD1; V gene: TRBV11-3; CDR3 protein: CASSLSQGAVYGYTF; CDR3 DNA: TGTGCCAGCAGCTTAAGTCAGGGGGCGGTCTATGGCTACACCTTC
J gene: TRBJ2-1; clone size: -; D gene: TRBD2; V gene: TRBV2; CDR3 protein: CASRGGSGGFTYNEQFF; CDR3 DNA: TGTGCCAGCAGGGGTGGAAGCGGGGGGTTCACTTACAATGAGCAGTTCTTC
J gene: TRBJ1-4; clone size: -; D gene: TRBD1; V gene: TRBV3-1/TRBV3-2; CDR3 protein: CASSQKGAANEKLFF; CDR3 DNA: TGTGCCAGCAGCCAGAAGGGGGCGGCTAATGAAAAACTGTTTTTT
J gene: TRBJ2-1; clone size: -; D gene: TRBD2; V gene: TRBV27; CDR3 protein: CASSTQREYHNEQFF; CDR3 DNA: TGTGCCAGCAGTACCCAGCGGGAGTACCACAATGAGCAGTTCTTC
J gene: TRBJ1-1; clone size: -; D gene: -; V gene: TRBV5-1; CDR3 protein: CASSPGQTGNTEAFF; CDR3 DNA: TGCGCCAGCAGTCCCGGCCAAACAGGGAACACTGAAGCTTTCTTT
J gene: TRBJ1-1; clone size: -; D gene: -; V gene: TRBV4-2; CDR3 protein: CASSGNRAGNTEAFF; CDR3 DNA: TGTGCCAGCAGCGGAAACAGGGCCGGAAACACTGAAGCTTTCTTT
J gene: TRBJ2-3; clone size: -; D gene: TRBD1; V gene: TRBV19; CDR3 protein: CASSMTEGATDTQYF; CDR3 DNA: TGTGCCAGTAGTATGACAGAGGGGGCCACAGATACGCAGTATTTT
J gene: TRBJ1-5; clone size: -; D gene: -; V gene: TRBV19; CDR3 protein: CASRTVLSNQPQHF; CDR3 DNA: TGTGCCAGTAGGACAGTACTTAGCAATCAGCCCCAGCATTTT
J gene: TRBJ2-7; clone size: -; D gene: TRBD2; V gene: TRBV10-3; CDR3 protein: CAINGLADSNYEQYF; CDR3 DNA: TGTGCCATCAACGGACTAGCGGACTCTAACTACGAGCAGTACTTC
J gene: TRBJ1-2; clone size: -; D gene: -; V gene: TRBV5-5; CDR3 protein: CASSLPGTNYGYTF; CDR3 DNA: TGTGCCAGCAGCTTGCCAGGGACTAACTATGGCTACACCTTC
J gene: TRBJ2-3; clone size: -; D gene: TRBD2; V gene: TRBV7-9; CDR3 protein: CASSLGAGLAPSTDTQYF; CDR3 DNA: TGTGCCAGCAGCTTAGGGGCGGGACTAGCGCCAAGCACAGATACGCAGTATTTT
J gene: TRBJ1-2; clone size: -; D gene: -; V gene: TRBV12-3/TRBV12-4; CDR3 protein: CASSLSIYGYTF; CDR3 DNA: TGTGCCAGCAGTTTGAGCATCTATGGCTACACCTTC
J gene: TRBJ2-3; clone size: -; D gene: TRBD2; V gene: TRBV11-2; CDR3 protein: CASSFLTSGRLSTDTQYF; CDR3 DNA: TGTGCCAGCAGCTTTCTGACTAGCGGCCGCTTGAGCACAGATACGCAGTATTTT
J gene: TRBJ2-7; clone size: -; D gene: TRBD1; V gene: TRBV7-8; CDR3 protein: CASRGGTAVAYEQYF; CDR3 DNA: TGTGCCAGCAGGGGTGGGACAGCCGTCGCCTACGAGCAGTACTTC
J gene: TRBJ2-1; clone size: -; D gene: TRBD2; V gene: TRBV5-6; CDR3 protein: CASRRGLGSYNEQFF; CDR3 DNA: TGTGCCAGCAGGCGGGGACTAGGTTCCTACAATGAGCAGTTCTTC
J gene: TRBJ2-1; clone size: -; D gene: TRBD1; V gene: TRBV27; CDR3 protein: CASAQGAFGYEQFF; CDR3 DNA: TGTGCCAGCGCTCAGGGGGCCTTCGGCTATGAGCAGTTCTTC
J gene: TRBJ2-6; clone size: once; D gene: -; V gene: TRBV7-8; CDR3 protein: CASSQGWEGDVLTF; CDR3 DNA: TGTGCCAGCAGCCAAGGCTGGGAGGGGGACGTCCTGACTTTC
J gene: TRBJ2-7; clone size: -; D gene: -; V gene: TRBV5-4; CDR3 protein: CASSPAGTDLYEQYF; CDR3 DNA: TGTGCCAGCAGCCCGGCCGGGACTGACCTCTACGAGCAGTACTTC
J gene: TRBJ1-2; clone size: -; D gene: -; V gene: TRBV30; CDR3 protein: CAWSDGYSVDGYTF; CDR3 DNA: TGTGCCTGGAGTGACGGCTACAGTGTCGATGGCTACACCTTC
J gene: TRBJ2-1; clone size: -; D gene: -; V gene: TRBV5-1; CDR3 protein: CASSQNNNEQFF; CDR3 DNA: TGCGCCAGCAGCCAAAACAACAATGAGCAGTTCTTC
J gene: TRBJ2-3; clone size: -; D gene: TRBD2; V gene: TRBV18; CDR3 protein: CASSLVAGPGDTQYF; CDR3 DNA: TGTGCCAGCTCTCTCGTAGCGGGACCTGGAGATACGCAGTATTTT
J gene: TRBJ1-4; clone size: -; D gene: -; V gene: TRBV3-1/TRBV3-2; CDR3 protein: CASSQTRGGEKLFF; CDR3 DNA: TGTGCCAGCAGCCAAACTAGGGGAGGGGAAAAACTGTTTTTT
J gene: TRBJ2-7; clone size: -; D gene: -; V gene: TRBV2; CDR3 protein: CASSHPQSPHYEQYF; CDR3 DNA: TGTGCCAGCAGTCATCCCCAGTCTCCTCACTACGAGCAGTACTTC
J gene: TRBJ1-2; clone size: -; D gene: -; V gene: TRBV30; CDR3 protein: CACHEGGYGYTF; CDR3 DNA: TGTGCCTGCCACGAAGGAGGCTATGGCTACACCTTC
J gene: TRBJ2-1; clone size: -; D gene: TRBD2; V gene: TRBV4-1; CDR3 protein: CASSQDRGAGGLHNEQFF; CDR3 DNA: TGCGCCAGCAGCCAAGATCGAGGCGCGGGAGGGCTCCACAATGAGCAGTTCTTC
J gene: TRBJ2-7; clone size: -; D gene: TRBD2; V gene: TRBV10-3; CDR3 protein: CAISTRTSGRHGGSDLSSYEQYF; CDR3 DNA: TGTGCCATCAGTACGCGGACTAGCGGGAGGCATGGGGGATCGGATCTGAGCTCCTACGAGCAGTACTTC
J gene: TRBJ1-6; clone size: few; D gene: -; V gene: TRBV5-1; CDR3 protein: CASSRDSDSPLHF; CDR3 DNA: TGCGCCAGCAGCAGGGACTCAGATTCACCCCTCCACTTT
J gene: TRBJ2-1; clone size: -; D gene: -; V gene: TRBV6-5; CDR3 protein: CASSLGTPKYNEQFF; CDR3 DNA: TGTGCCAGCAGTCTCGGGACACCAAAGTACAATGAGCAGTTCTTC
J gene: TRBJ2-6; clone size: -; D gene: TRBD1; V gene: TRBV24-1; CDR3 protein: CATSDDPGLGTGGVLTF; CDR3 DNA: TGTGCCACCAGTGATGATCCAGGCCTCGGGACAGGGGGCGTCCTGACTTTC
J gene: TRBJ1-1; clone size: -; D gene: TRBD1; V gene: TRBV5-1; CDR3 protein: CASSRDRGNTEAFF; CDR3 DNA: TGCGCCAGCAGTCGAGACAGGGGGAACACTGAAGCTTTCTTT
J gene: TRBJ1-2; clone size: -; D gene: -; V gene: TRBV5-1; CDR3 protein: CASREGSGWSGYTF; CDR3 DNA: TGCGCCAGCAGGGAAGGTTCGGGGTGGTCTGGCTACACCTTC
J gene: TRBJ1-1; clone size: -; D gene: -; V gene: TRBV4-1; CDR3 protein: CASSQGPNPRTVNTEAFF; CDR3 DNA: TGCGCCAGCAGCCAAGGCCCGAATCCGAGGACAGTGAACACTGAAGCTTTCTTT
J gene: TRBJ2-5; clone size: -; D gene: -; V gene: TRBV7-9; CDR3 protein: CASSPRGAVAQYF; CDR3 DNA: TGTGCCAGCAGCCCCAGGGGGGCTGTGGCCCAGTACTTC
J gene: TRBJ2-7; clone size: -; D gene: -; V gene: TRBV30; CDR3 protein: CAWSKGAYEQYF; CDR3 DNA: TGTGCCTGGAGCAAGGGGGCCTACGAGCAGTACTTC
J gene: TRBJ1-4; clone size: -; D gene: -; V gene: TRBV29-1; CDR3 protein: CSVEGQGNEKLFF; CDR3 DNA: TGCAGCGTTGAGGGGCAGGGGAATGAAAAACTGTTTTTT
J gene: TRBJ1-4; clone size: many; D gene: -; V gene: TRBV6-5; CDR3 protein: CASSYEAISRRELFF; CDR3 DNA: TGTGCCAGCAGTTACGAGGCCATTTCACGGAGGGAACTGTTTTTT
J gene: TRBJ2-7; clone size: -; D gene: -; V gene: TRBV30; CDR3 protein: CAWTSGAYEQYF; CDR3 DNA: TGTGCCTGGACCTCAGGGGCCTACGAGCAGTACTTC
J gene: TRBJ1-2; clone size: -; D gene: TRBD1; V gene: TRBV5-1; CDR3 protein: CASSIGTGEGYTF; CDR3 DNA: TGCGCCAGCAGCATAGGGACAGGGGAAGGCTACACCTTC
J gene: TRBJ1-2; clone size: -; D gene: -; V gene: TRBV9; CDR3 protein: CASNQTGSGDGYTF; CDR3 DNA: TGTGCCAGCAACCAGACAGGTTCCGGGGATGGCTACACCTTC
J gene: TRBJ1-1; clone size: -; D gene: -; V gene: TRBV7-6; CDR3 protein: CASSLGLQGSEAFF; CDR3 DNA: TGTGCCAGCAGCTTAGGGCTACAGGGATCTGAAGCTTTCTTT
J gene: TRBJ1-4; clone size: -; D gene: -; V gene: TRBV4-1; CDR3 protein: CASRSGQTATNEKLFF; CDR3 DNA: TGCGCCAGCAGATCGGGACAAACTGCAACTAATGAAAAACTGTTTTTT
J gene: TRBJ1-1; clone size: -; D gene: -; V gene: TRBV18; CDR3 protein: CASSPEARTVEAFF; CDR3 DNA: TGTGCCAGCTCACCTGAAGCTCGGACAGTTGAAGCTTTCTTT
J gene: TRBJ1-6; clone size: -; D gene: -; V gene: TRBV7-2; CDR3 protein: CASSLAPGNYSPLHF; CDR3 DNA: TGTGCCAGCAGCTTAGCGCCAGGGAACTACTCACCCCTCCACTTT
J gene: TRBJ1-1; clone size: -; D gene: -; V gene: TRBV9; CDR3 protein: CASSVNTGMNTEAFF; CDR3 DNA: TGTGCCAGCAGCGTAAATACAGGGATGAACACTGAAGCTTTCTTT